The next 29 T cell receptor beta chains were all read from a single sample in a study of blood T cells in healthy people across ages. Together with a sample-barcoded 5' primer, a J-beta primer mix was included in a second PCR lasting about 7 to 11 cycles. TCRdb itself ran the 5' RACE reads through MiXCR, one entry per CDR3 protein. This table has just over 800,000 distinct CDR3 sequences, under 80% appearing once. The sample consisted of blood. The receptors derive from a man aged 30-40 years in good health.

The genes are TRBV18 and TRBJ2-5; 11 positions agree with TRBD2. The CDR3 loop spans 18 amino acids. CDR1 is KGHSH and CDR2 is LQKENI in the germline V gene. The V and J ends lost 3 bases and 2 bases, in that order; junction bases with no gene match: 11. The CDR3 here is CASSPEERTSGHQETQYF. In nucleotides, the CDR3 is TGTGCCAGCTCACCTGAAGAGAGGACTAGCGGGCATCAAGAGACCCAGTACTTC.

The CDR3 loop reads CASSPPGLAKTQYF. CDR3 coding DNA: TGTGCCAGCTCACCCCCGGGACTAGCGAAGACCCAGTACTTC. The genes are TRBV18 and TRBJ2-7, with TRBD2 matching over 10 bases. The tail of the sequence fits TRBJ2-5 better, so the J call may be wrong. CDR3 size: 14 residues. CDR1 is KGHSH, CDR2 LQKENI, per germline.

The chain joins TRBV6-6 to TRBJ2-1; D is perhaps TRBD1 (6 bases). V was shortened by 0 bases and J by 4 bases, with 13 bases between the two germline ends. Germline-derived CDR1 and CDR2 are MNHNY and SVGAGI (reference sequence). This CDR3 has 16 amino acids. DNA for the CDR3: TGTGCCAGCAGTTACTCGCCGGACAGCTTATACAATGAGCAGTTCTTC. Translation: CASSYSPDSLYNEQFF.

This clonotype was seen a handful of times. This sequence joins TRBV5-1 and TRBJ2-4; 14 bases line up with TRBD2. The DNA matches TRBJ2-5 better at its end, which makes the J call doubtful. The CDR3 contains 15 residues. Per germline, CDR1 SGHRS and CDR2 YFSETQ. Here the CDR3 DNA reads TGCGCCAGCAGCCCCGGGACTAGCGGGGGCAGGACCCAGTACTTC. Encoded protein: CASSPGTSGGRTQYF.

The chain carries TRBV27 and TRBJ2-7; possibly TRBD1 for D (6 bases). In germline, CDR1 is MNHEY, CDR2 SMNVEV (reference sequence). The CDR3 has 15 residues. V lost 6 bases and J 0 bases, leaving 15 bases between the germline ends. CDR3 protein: CASSRKGDNSYEQYF. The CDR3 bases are TGTGCCAGCAGCCGTAAAGGGGACAACTCCTACGAGCAGTACTTC.

The CDR3 here is CASSQETTGNQPQHF. CDR3 nucleotides: TGTGCCAGCAGCCAGGAAACTACGGGCAATCAGCCCCAGCATTTT. The rearrangement links TRBV4-2 to TRBJ1-5; D not resolved. Germline CDR1 LGHNA, CDR2 YNFKEQ. Between the trimmed V and J ends, which lost 3 bases and 2 bases, there was a span of 11 bases. The CDR3 contains 15 residues.

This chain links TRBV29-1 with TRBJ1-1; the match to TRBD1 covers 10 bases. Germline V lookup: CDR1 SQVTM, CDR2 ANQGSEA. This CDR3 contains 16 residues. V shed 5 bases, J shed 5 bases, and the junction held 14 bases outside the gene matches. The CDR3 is CSVKEGPGQGRTEAFF. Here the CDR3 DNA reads TGCAGCGTTAAGGAGGGGCCGGGACAGGGGAGGACTGAAGCTTTCTTT. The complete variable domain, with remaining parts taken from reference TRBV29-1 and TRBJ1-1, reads SAVISQKPSRDICQRGTSLTIQCQVDSQVTMMFWYRQQPGQSLTLIATANQGSEATYESGFVIDKFPISRPNLTFSTLTVSNMSPEDSSIYLCSVKEGPGQGRTEAFFGQGTRLTVV.

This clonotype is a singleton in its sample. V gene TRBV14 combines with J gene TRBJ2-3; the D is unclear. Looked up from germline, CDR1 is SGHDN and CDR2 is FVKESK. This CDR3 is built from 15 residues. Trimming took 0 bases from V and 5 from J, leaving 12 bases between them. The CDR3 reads CASSQEIIRGDTQYF. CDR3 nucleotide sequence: TGTGCCAGCAGCCAAGAAATTATCCGAGGAGATACGCAGTATTTT.

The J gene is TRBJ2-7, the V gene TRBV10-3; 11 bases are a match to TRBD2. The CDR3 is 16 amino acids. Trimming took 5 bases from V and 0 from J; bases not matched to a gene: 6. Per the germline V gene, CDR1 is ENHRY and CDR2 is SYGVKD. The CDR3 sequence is CAISRTSGPLSYEQYF. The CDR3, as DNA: TGTGCCATCAGTAGGACTAGCGGGCCCCTCTCCTACGAGCAGTACTTC.

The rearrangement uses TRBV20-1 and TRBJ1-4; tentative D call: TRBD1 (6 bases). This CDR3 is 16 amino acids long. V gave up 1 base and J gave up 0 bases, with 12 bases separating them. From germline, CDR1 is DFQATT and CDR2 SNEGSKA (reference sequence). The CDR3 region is CSARGWGGTTNEKLFF. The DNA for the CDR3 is TGCAGTGCTAGAGGATGGGGGGGCACAACTAATGAAAAACTGTTTTTT.

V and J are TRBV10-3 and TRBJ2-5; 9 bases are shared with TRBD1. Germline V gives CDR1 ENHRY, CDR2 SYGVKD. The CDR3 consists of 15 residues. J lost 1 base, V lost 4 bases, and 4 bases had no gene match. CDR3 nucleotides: TGTGCCATCAGTGCAGGACAGGGGACCCAAGAGACCCAGTACTTC. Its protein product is CAISAGQGTQETQYF.

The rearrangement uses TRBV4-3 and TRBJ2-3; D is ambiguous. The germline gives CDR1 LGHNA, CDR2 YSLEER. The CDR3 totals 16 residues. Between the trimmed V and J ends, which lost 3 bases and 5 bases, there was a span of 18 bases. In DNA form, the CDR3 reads TGCGCCAGCAGCCAGGACGCGGCCCACTTCGGAGATACGCAGTATTTT. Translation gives CASSQDAAHFGDTQYF.

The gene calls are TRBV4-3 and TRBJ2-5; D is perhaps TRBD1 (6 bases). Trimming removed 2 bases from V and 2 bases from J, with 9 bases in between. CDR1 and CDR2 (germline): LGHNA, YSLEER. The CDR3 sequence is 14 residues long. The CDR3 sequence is CASSQPDSQETQYF. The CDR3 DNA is TGCGCCAGCAGCCAACCGGACAGTCAAGAGACCCAGTACTTC.

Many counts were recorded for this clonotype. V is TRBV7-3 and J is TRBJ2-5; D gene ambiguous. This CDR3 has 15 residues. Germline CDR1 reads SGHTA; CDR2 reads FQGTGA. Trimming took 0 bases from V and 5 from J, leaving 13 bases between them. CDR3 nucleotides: TGTGCCAGCAGCTTAACTGGTAGCACCTCTGAGACCCAGTACTTC. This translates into CASSLTGSTSETQYF.

The CDR3 sequence: CASSFLGGANNEQFF. The CDR3 DNA follows: TGTGCCAGCAGCTTTCTTGGGGGGGCCAACAATGAGCAGTTCTTC. V gene TRBV11-2 combines with J gene TRBJ2-1; tentative D call: TRBD2 (7 bases). Germline values: CDR1 SGHAT, CDR2 FQNNGV. This CDR3 contains 15 residues. The ends were cut back, 3 bases at V and 5 bases at J, with 14 bases in the middle.

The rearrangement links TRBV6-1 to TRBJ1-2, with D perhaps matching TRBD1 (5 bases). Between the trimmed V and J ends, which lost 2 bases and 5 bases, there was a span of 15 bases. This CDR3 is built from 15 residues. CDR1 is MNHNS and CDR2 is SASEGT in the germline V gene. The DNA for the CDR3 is TGTGCCAGCAGTGAATCAGGGTACGCGACGTATGGCTACACCTTC. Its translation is CASSESGYATYGYTF.

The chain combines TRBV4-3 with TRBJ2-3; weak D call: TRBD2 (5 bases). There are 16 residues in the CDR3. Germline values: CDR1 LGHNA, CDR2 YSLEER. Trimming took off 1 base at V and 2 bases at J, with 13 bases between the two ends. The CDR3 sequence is CASSQGQRRPTDTQYF. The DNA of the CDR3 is TGCGCCAGCAGCCAAGGTCAGCGGCGCCCCACAGATACGCAGTATTTT.

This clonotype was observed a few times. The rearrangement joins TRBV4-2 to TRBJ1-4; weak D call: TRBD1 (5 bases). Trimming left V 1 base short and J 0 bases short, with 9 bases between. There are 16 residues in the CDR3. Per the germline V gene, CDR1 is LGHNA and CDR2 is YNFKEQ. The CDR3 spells CASSQVQDPTNEKLFF. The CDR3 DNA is TGTGCCAGCAGCCAAGTACAGGACCCAACTAATGAAAAACTGTTTTTT.

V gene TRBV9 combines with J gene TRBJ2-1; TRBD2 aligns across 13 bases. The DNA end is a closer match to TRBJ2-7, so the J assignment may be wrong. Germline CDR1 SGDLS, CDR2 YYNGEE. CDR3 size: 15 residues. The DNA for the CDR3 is TGTGCCAGCAGCGTAACTAGCGGGGGGGCCAACGAGCAGTACTTC. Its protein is CASSVTSGGANEQYF.

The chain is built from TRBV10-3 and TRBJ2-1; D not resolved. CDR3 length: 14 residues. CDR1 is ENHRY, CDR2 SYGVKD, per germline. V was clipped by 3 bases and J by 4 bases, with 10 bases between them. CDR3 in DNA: TGTGCCATCAGTGATCGGCAGCTTTACAATGAGCAGTTCTTC. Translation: CAISDRQLYNEQFF.

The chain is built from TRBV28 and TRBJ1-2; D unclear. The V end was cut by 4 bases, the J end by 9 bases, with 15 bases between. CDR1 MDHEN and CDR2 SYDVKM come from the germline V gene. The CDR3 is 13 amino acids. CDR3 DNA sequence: TGTGCCAGCAGTTCCCCGACGGGGTCGCGCTACACCTTC. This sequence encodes CASSSPTGSRYTF.

The CDR3 DNA reads TGTGCCAGCAGCCAAGATCCCCCACCCTACGAGCAGTACTTC. This translates into CASSQDPPPYEQYF. The chain is built from TRBV14 and TRBJ2-7; the D is unclear. The CDR3 loop spans 14 amino acids. Germline V lookup: CDR1 SGHDN, CDR2 FVKESK. The V end was cut by 0 bases, the J end by 2 bases, with 8 bases between.

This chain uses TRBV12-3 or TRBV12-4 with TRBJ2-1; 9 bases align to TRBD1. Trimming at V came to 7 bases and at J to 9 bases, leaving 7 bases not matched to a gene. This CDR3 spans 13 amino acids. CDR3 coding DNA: TGTGCCAGCACCGAACAGGGGGCCGCTGAGCAGTTCTTC. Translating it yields CASTEQGAAEQFF.

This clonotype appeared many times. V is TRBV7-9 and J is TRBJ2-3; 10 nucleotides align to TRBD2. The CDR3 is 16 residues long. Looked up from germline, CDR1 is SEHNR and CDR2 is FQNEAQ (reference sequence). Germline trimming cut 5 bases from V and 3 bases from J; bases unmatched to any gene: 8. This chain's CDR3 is CASSPGLAEYTDTQYF. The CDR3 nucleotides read TGTGCCAGCAGCCCCGGACTAGCGGAGTATACAGATACGCAGTATTTT. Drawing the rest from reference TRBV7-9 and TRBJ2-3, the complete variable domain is DTGVSQNPRHKITKRGQNVTFRCDPISEHNRLYWYRQTLGQGPEFLTYFQNEAQLEKSRLLSDRFSAERPKGSFSTLEIQRTEQGDSAMYLCASSPGLAEYTDTQYFGPGTRLTVL.

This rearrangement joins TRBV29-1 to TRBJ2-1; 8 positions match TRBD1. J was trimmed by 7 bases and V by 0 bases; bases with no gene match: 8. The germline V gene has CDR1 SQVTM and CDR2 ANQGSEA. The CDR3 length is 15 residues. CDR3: CSVEDGQGLVNEQFF. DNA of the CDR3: TGCAGCGTTGAAGACGGACAGGGACTTGTGAATGAGCAGTTCTTC.

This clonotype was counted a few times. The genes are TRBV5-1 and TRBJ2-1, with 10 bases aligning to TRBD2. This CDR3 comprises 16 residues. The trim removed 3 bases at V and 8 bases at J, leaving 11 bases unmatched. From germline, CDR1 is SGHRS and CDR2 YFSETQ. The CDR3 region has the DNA TGCGCCAGCAGCTCAAGCGGGGGGGCGAGTGGGGATGAGCAGTTCTTC. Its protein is CASSSSGGASGDEQFF.

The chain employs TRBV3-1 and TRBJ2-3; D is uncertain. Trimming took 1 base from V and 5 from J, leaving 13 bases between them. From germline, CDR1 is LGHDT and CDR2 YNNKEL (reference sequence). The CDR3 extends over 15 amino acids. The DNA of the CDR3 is TGTGCCAGCAGCCAAGGGACCATCGAAGGAGATACGCAGTATTTT. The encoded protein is CASSQGTIEGDTQYF.

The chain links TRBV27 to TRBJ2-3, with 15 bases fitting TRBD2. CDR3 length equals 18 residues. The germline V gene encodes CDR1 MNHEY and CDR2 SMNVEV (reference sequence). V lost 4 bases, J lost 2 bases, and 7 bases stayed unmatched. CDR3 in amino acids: CASSSGLAGGQLTDTQYF. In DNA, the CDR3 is TGTGCCAGCAGTTCAGGACTAGCGGGGGGGCAGCTCACAGATACGCAGTATTTT.

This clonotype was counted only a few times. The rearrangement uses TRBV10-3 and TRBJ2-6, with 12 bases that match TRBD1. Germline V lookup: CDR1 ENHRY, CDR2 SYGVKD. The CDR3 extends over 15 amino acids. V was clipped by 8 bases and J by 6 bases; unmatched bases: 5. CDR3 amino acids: CAIPGQGAEANVLTF. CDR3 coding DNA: TGTGCCATCCCGGGACAGGGGGCGGAGGCCAACGTCCTGACTTTC.